A selection of T cell receptor beta chains follows, all from one sample in a study of blood T cells in healthy people across ages. Via MiXCR, TCRdb re-called the 5' RACE reads, giving one row per CDR3 protein. Here the sample spans hundreds of thousands of distinct CDR3 sequences, 45% to 50% being singletons. Sequenced sample: blood. All receptors derive from a woman in her fifties or sixties in good health. Both conserved end residues are part of each CDR3. D genes are given only for firm matches. The listing skips clone size in some rows; elsewhere it reads once, few, many or a size class.

cdr3_length: 14; d_call: NA; j_call: TRBJ2-7; clone_size: few; v_call: TRBV25-1; cdr3_aa: CASSVGGGGYEQYF; cdr3_nt: TGTGCCAGCAGTGTGGGAGGGGGGGGTTACGAGCAGTACTTC
cdr3_length: 16; d_call: NA; j_call: TRBJ1-3; clone_size: NA; v_call: TRBV5-1; cdr3_aa: CASSLPQSISGNTIYF; cdr3_nt: TGCGCCAGCAGCTTACCCCAGTCGATCTCTGGAAACACCATATATTTT
cdr3_length: 15; d_call: TRBD1; j_call: TRBJ1-2; clone_size: few; v_call: TRBV7-2; cdr3_aa: CASSPASQGNYGYTF; cdr3_nt: TGTGCCAGCAGCCCCGCCTCACAGGGGAACTATGGCTACACCTTC
cdr3_length: 15; d_call: TRBD1; j_call: TRBJ1-5; clone_size: NA; v_call: TRBV20-1; cdr3_aa: CSARDPRTGDQPQHF; cdr3_nt: TGCAGTGCTAGAGATCCCAGGACAGGGGATCAGCCCCAGCATTTT
cdr3_length: 12; d_call: NA; j_call: TRBJ2-3; clone_size: NA; v_call: TRBV7-2; cdr3_aa: CASSSTGYTQYF; cdr3_nt: TGTGCCAGCAGCTCTACGGGTTATACGCAGTATTTT
cdr3_length: 15; d_call: TRBD1; j_call: TRBJ1-4; clone_size: once; v_call: TRBV7-2; cdr3_aa: CASSLATGVGEKLFF; cdr3_nt: TGTGCCAGCAGCTTAGCCACAGGGGTCGGCGAAAAACTGTTTTTT
cdr3_length: 15; d_call: NA; j_call: TRBJ2-4; clone_size: NA; v_call: TRBV7-2; cdr3_aa: CASSLTQIAKNIQYF; cdr3_nt: TGTGCCAGCAGCCTTACCCAGATAGCCAAAAACATTCAGTACTTC
cdr3_length: 15; d_call: TRBD1; j_call: TRBJ2-1; clone_size: NA; v_call: TRBV6-2/TRBV6-3; cdr3_aa: CASRPTGGLYNEQFF; cdr3_nt: TGTGCCAGCAGACCTACAGGGGGACTCTACAATGAGCAGTTCTTC
cdr3_length: 13; d_call: TRBD1; j_call: TRBJ2-7; clone_size: few; v_call: TRBV5-4; cdr3_aa: CASSEGTAYEQYF; cdr3_nt: TGTGCCAGCAGCGAAGGGACAGCCTACGAGCAGTACTTC
cdr3_length: 15; d_call: TRBD1; j_call: TRBJ1-4; clone_size: NA; v_call: TRBV5-1; cdr3_aa: CASSSRTGGYEKPFF; cdr3_nt: TGCGCCAGCAGCTCCCGGACAGGGGGCTATGAAAAACCGTTTTTT
cdr3_length: 15; d_call: NA; j_call: TRBJ1-4; clone_size: NA; v_call: TRBV25-1; cdr3_aa: CASSEWAGSNEKLFF; cdr3_nt: TGTGCCAGCAGTGAATGGGCAGGTTCTAATGAAAAACTGTTTTTT
cdr3_length: 15; d_call: TRBD2; j_call: TRBJ2-3; clone_size: few; v_call: TRBV12-3/TRBV12-4; cdr3_aa: CASSLRGATTDTQYF; cdr3_nt: TGTGCCAGCAGTTTGCGGGGGGCTACGACAGATACGCAGTATTTT
cdr3_length: 13; d_call: NA; j_call: TRBJ1-2; clone_size: NA; v_call: TRBV5-1; cdr3_aa: CASSPGERYGYTF; cdr3_nt: TGCGCCAGCAGCCCAGGGGAGAGGTATGGCTACACCTTC
cdr3_length: 16; d_call: NA; j_call: TRBJ1-6; clone_size: NA; v_call: TRBV20-1; cdr3_aa: CSAMDGKSSYNSPLHF; cdr3_nt: TGCAGTGCTATGGATGGGAAGAGCTCCTATAATTCACCCCTCCACTTT
cdr3_length: 14; d_call: TRBD2; j_call: TRBJ2-3; clone_size: NA; v_call: TRBV20-1; cdr3_aa: CSARNSGSSDTQYF; cdr3_nt: TGCAGTGCTAGGAATAGCGGGAGCTCAGATACGCAGTATTTT
cdr3_length: 11; d_call: TRBD2; j_call: TRBJ2-5; clone_size: NA; v_call: TRBV20-1; cdr3_aa: CSVAGGSQQYF; cdr3_nt: TGCAGTGTGGCGGGAGGGAGCCAGCAGTACTTC
cdr3_length: 14; d_call: NA; j_call: TRBJ2-3; clone_size: NA; v_call: TRBV9; cdr3_aa: CASSVVSDSDTQYF; cdr3_nt: TGTGCCAGCAGCGTAGTATCCGATAGTGATACGCAGTATTTT
cdr3_length: 15; d_call: TRBD1; j_call: TRBJ2-7; clone_size: NA; v_call: TRBV6-2/TRBV6-3; cdr3_aa: CASSYRDSKAYEQYF; cdr3_nt: TGTGCCAGCAGTTACCGGGACAGTAAAGCCTACGAGCAGTACTTC
cdr3_length: 12; d_call: NA; j_call: TRBJ2-5; clone_size: NA; v_call: TRBV15; cdr3_aa: CATSRVLETQYF; cdr3_nt: TGTGCCACCAGCAGAGTGCTGGAGACCCAGTACTTC
cdr3_length: 15; d_call: NA; j_call: TRBJ2-7; clone_size: NA; v_call: TRBV9; cdr3_aa: CASSPFWGNPYEQYF; cdr3_nt: TGTGCCAGCAGCCCGTTCTGGGGGAACCCCTACGAGCAGTACTTC
cdr3_length: 16; d_call: TRBD2; j_call: TRBJ2-1; clone_size: NA; v_call: TRBV7-2; cdr3_aa: CASSLRLAGGYNEQFF; cdr3_nt: TGTGCCAGCAGTTTACGACTAGCGGGAGGGTACAATGAGCAGTTCTTC
cdr3_length: 14; d_call: NA; j_call: TRBJ1-1; clone_size: NA; v_call: TRBV24-1; cdr3_aa: CATSVGGMGTEAFF; cdr3_nt: TGTGCCACCAGTGTTGGGGGGATGGGAACTGAAGCTTTCTTT
cdr3_length: 14; d_call: NA; j_call: TRBJ2-3; clone_size: few; v_call: TRBV28; cdr3_aa: CASSFKQETDTQYF; cdr3_nt: TGTGCCAGCAGTTTCAAGCAGGAGACAGATACGCAGTATTTT
cdr3_length: 13; d_call: NA; j_call: TRBJ2-5; clone_size: NA; v_call: TRBV11-2; cdr3_aa: CASSPLLQETQYF; cdr3_nt: TGTGCCAGCAGCCCCCTTCTCCAAGAGACCCAGTACTTC
cdr3_length: 13; d_call: NA; j_call: TRBJ1-1; clone_size: NA; v_call: TRBV20-1; cdr3_aa: CSARQGQNTEAFF; cdr3_nt: TGCAGTGCGCGTCAGGGTCAGAACACTGAAGCTTTCTTT
cdr3_length: 14; d_call: TRBD2; j_call: TRBJ2-2; clone_size: few; v_call: TRBV10-3; cdr3_aa: CAIRAGVRTGELFF; cdr3_nt: TGTGCCATCCGCGCGGGAGTTCGAACCGGGGAGCTGTTTTTT
cdr3_length: 15; d_call: TRBD2; j_call: TRBJ2-1; clone_size: NA; v_call: TRBV20-1; cdr3_aa: CSAGLVEPSYNEQFF; cdr3_nt: TGCAGTGCCGGACTAGTGGAACCCTCCTACAATGAGCAGTTCTTC